This TCR beta chain is drawn from a study of T cell responses to AZD1222 COVID-19 vaccine. Across the whole study: Analyses pooled second doses at about 4 or about 12 weeks.

Overall study results and limits: The peak T cell response came first, and repertoires were sampled only after it.

This CDR3 comprises 14 residues. The ends were cut back, 1 base at V and 4 bases at J, with 10 bases in the middle. Germline assignment: CDR1 MNHNS and CDR2 SASEGT. On this clone: Antigen unknown.

Generated by immunoSEQ multiplex PCR, the TCRdb table keeps only in-frame clones and is missing some. The data contain around 150,000 clones, under 95% of them seen just once; the ten biggest clones take up roughly 4.7%. Sequencing was performed on peripheral blood, taken on day 0 of AZD1222 vaccination. The receptor's source is an adult in good health. The V gene is TRBV6-1, the J gene TRBJ1-2; D is ambiguous. Written as DNA, the CDR3 is TGTGCCAGCAGTGAAGGACGGTCGATCTATGGCTACACCTTC. Translated: CASSEGRSIYGYTF.